These 15 T cell receptor beta chains share one sample of origin, sequenced in a study of post-analysis software for immune sequencing data. General study findings and limits: Controls had lower frequencies than patients of 4 or 5 TRBV segments, which included TRBV5-6, TRBV5-1 and TRBV20-1.

Prepared libraries of TCR beta cDNA carried unique molecular identifiers. From the PCR reads, TCRdb called clonotypes with MiXCR, one entry per CDR3 protein. The data contain hundreds of thousands of distinct CDR3 sequences, under 70% of them singletons. These receptors' targets are unknown. The sequencing input was blood. All receptors come from a girl aged 5 to 17 with multiple sclerosis.

This clonotype was recorded a few times. The V call is TRBV2, the J call TRBJ2-7; TRBD2 agrees at 9 bases. This CDR3 is 18 amino acids long. Germline lookup yields CDR1 SNHLY and CDR2 FYNNEI. V lost 6 bases, J lost 1 base, and 16 bases stayed unmatched. CDR3 in DNA: TGTGCCAGCAGGGGTACAAGAGGAGGACTAGCGAGGTCCTACGAGCAGTACTTC. It yields the protein CASRGTRGGLARSYEQYF.

This clonotype showed up just a few times. The chain couples TRBV7-9 to TRBJ2-5; 8 bases match TRBD1. This CDR3 spans 16 amino acids. Germline CDR1 is SEHNR and CDR2 is FQNEAQ (reference sequence). V lost 4 bases and J lost 3; bases outside the gene matches: 10. CDR3 coding DNA: TGTGCCAGCAGCTCGAGGGACAGGCACAAGGAAGAGACCCAGTACTTC. It is translated as CASSSRDRHKEETQYF.

In this sample, this clonotype turned up a few times. The CDR3 protein is CASSLGPTSGGYEQYF. The CDR3 DNA reads as TGTGCCAGCAGCTTAGGACCCACTAGCGGGGGCTACGAGCAGTACTTC. The rearrangement links TRBV7-7 to TRBJ2-7, with 11 bases aligning to TRBD2. Germline CDR1 and CDR2: SSHAT and FNYEAQ (reference sequence). This CDR3 is built from 16 residues. V shed 1 base, J shed 3 bases, and the junction held 5 bases outside the gene matches.

The genes are TRBV5-1 and TRBJ2-7; possible D gene TRBD2, 7 bases. V shed 5 bases and J shed 2 bases, with 17 bases lying between them. The CDR3 length is 15 residues. Germline V gene data show CDR1 as SGHRS and CDR2 as YFSETQ. The DNA for the CDR3 is TGCGCCAGCAGTCGCGGCGGGGGCCTTACCTACGAGCAGTACTTC. Protein sequence: CASSRGGGLTYEQYF.

CDR3 amino acids: CANLLEGDLKEQYF. The CDR3 coding sequence is TGTGCCAACCTCCTGGAGGGGGACCTTAAAGAGCAGTACTTC. The gene calls are TRBV6-1 and TRBJ2-5; D might be TRBD1 or TRBD2, each matching 6 bases. CDR1 MNHNS and CDR2 SASEGT come from the germline V gene. The germline V and J ends were trimmed by 10 bases and 11 bases, with 26 bases remaining between them. This CDR3 is built from 14 residues.

This clonotype has just a few counts. This chain uses TRBV20-1 with TRBJ1-2; unclear D gene. This CDR3 is built from 13 residues. The V end was cut by 3 bases, the J end by 4 bases, with 12 bases between. The germline CDR1 and CDR2 sequences are DFQATT and SNEGSKA (reference sequence). This CDR3 is CSARSPRRYGYTF. Written as DNA, the CDR3 is TGCAGTGCTAGGAGCCCTCGCCGCTATGGCTACACCTTC.

The J gene is TRBJ2-1, the V gene TRBV28; the D gene is possibly TRBD2 (6 bases). Germline V CDR1 and CDR2: MDHEN, SYDVKM. The CDR3 covers 15 residues. The V end was cut by 3 bases, the J end by 7 bases, with 16 bases between. The CDR3 protein is CASSFPPGGRNEQFF. In DNA, the CDR3 is TGTGCCAGCAGTTTCCCCCCAGGAGGGCGGAATGAGCAGTTCTTC.

The rearrangement uses TRBV10-3 and TRBJ2-7, with TRBD2 matching over 7 bases. The CDR3 loop spans 12 amino acids. V lost 6 bases to trimming and J lost 6 bases; unmatched junction nucleotides: 5. Germline CDR1 reads ENHRY; CDR2 reads SYGVKD. CDR3 nucleotides: TGTGCCATCAGGGGAGGGCCAGCCGAGCAGTACTTC. Protein sequence: CAIRGGPAEQYF.

The rearrangement joins TRBV12-3 or TRBV12-4 to TRBJ2-1; tentatively, D is TRBD1 (5 bases). This CDR3 has 13 amino acids. The V end lost 1 base, the J end lost 8 bases, and 9 bases lay between the germline ends. DNA for the CDR3: TGTGCCAGCAGTTTAGGACAGTGGGATGAGCAGTTCTTC. This codes for CASSLGQWDEQFF.

The genes are TRBV12-3 or TRBV12-4 and TRBJ2-5, with unresolved D. Gene TRBJ2-7 matches the end of the DNA better, so the J call may be wrong. The CDR3 is 12 residues long. For the CDR3, the DNA is TGTGCCAGCAGTTACTGGTTGGGCGAGCAGTACTTC. Translated: CASSYWLGEQYF.

With respect to this clonotype: A read error may explain this, as a much larger clone is one base away. V is TRBV20-1 and J is TRBJ2-5; 8 bases are shared with TRBD2. The CDR3 is made up of 15 amino acids. Germline CDR1 is DFQATT and CDR2 is SNEGSKA (reference sequence). The CDR3 protein is CGATGGLAIQETQYF. In DNA form, the CDR3 reads TGCGGTGCGACGGGAGGACTAGCAATTCAAGAGACCCAGTACTTC.

The DNA of the CDR3 is TGTGCCAGCAGCTTATTCTTACTAGCGGGTCCAGGGGGCACAGATACGCAGTATTTT. Translating it yields CASSLFLLAGPGGTDTQYF. The rearrangement links TRBV7-2 to TRBJ2-3, with 9 bases that match TRBD2. V gave up 2 bases and J gave up 1 base; unmatched junction bases: 13. Germline V gene data show CDR1 as SGHTA and CDR2 as FQGNSA. The CDR3 covers 19 residues.

The chain couples TRBV7-2 to TRBJ2-7; D not resolved. There are 15 residues in the CDR3. Germline lookup yields CDR1 SGHTA and CDR2 FQGNSA. V lost 0 bases and J lost 0, with 9 bases in between. The CDR3: CASSLANTYSYEQYF. The CDR3 DNA sequence: TGTGCCAGCAGCTTAGCGAACACATACTCCTACGAGCAGTACTTC.

This CDR3 reads CSASLAGVTYEQYF. CDR3 in DNA: TGCAGTGCTAGTCTAGCGGGCGTAACCTACGAGCAGTACTTC. The chain combines TRBV20-1 with TRBJ2-4; the match to TRBD2 covers 8 bases. The end of the DNA aligns better with TRBJ2-7, so the J call may be wrong. From germline, CDR1 is DFQATT and CDR2 SNEGSKA (reference sequence). CDR3 length equals 14 residues.

This clonotype was found once. The junction and the germline gene differ at one end; a read error may be behind it. This sequence joins TRBV3-1 and TRBJ2-3; TRBD2 matches 8 bases. This CDR3 has 15 amino acids. The germline CDR1 and CDR2 sequences are LGHDT and YNNKEL (reference sequence). The CDR3 protein is CTSSHGRGGTDTQYF. CDR3 DNA: TGTACCAGCAGCCACGGGCGGGGGGGCACAGATACGCAGTATTTT.